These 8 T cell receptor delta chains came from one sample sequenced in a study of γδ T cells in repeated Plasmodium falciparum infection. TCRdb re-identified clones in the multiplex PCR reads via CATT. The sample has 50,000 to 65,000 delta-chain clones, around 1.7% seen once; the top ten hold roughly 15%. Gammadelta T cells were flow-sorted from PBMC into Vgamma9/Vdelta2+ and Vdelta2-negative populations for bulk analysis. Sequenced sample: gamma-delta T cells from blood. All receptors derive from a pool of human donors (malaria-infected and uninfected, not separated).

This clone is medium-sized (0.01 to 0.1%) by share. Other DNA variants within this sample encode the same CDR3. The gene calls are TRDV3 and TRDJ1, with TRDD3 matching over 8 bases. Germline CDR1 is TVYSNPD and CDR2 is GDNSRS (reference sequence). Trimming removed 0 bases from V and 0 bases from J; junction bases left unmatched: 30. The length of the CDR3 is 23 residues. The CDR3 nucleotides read TGTGCCTTTAGAGGGGTTAGGTCGGGCCTACAGGGTGGGGGATTACTGTACACCGATAAACTCATCTTT. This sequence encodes CAFRGVRSGLQGGGLLYTDKLIF.

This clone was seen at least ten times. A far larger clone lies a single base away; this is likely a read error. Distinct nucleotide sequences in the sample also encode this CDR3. CDR3 sequence: CALGVNHRPWDTRQMFF. The DNA for the CDR3 is TGTGCCCTTGGGGTAAACCACAGGCCCTGGGACACCCGACAGATGTTTTTC. V gene TRDV1 combines with J gene TRDJ3; D perhaps matches TRDD3 (5 bases). This CDR3 is built from 17 residues. Germline V gives CDR1 TSWWSYY, CDR2 QGS.

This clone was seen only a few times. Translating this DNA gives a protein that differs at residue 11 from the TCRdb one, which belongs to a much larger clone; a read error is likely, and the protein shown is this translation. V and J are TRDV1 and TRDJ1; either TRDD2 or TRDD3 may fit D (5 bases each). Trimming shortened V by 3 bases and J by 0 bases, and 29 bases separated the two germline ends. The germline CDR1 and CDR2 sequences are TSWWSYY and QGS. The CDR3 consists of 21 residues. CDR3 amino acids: CALGDPKDSSLLDLYTDKLIF. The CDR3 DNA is TGTGCTCTTGGGGACCCTAAAGATTCCTCCTTACTGGACCTATACACCGATAAACTCATCTTT.

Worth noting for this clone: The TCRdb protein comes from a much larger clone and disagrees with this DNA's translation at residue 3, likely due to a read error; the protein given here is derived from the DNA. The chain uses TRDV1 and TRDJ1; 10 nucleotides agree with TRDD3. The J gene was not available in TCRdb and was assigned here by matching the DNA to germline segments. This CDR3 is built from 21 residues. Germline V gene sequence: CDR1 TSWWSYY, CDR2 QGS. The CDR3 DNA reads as TGTGCTCCTGGGGCCCCCCCCGCTGAGTACTGGGGGATGTCTTACACCGATAAACTCATCTTT. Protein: CAPGAPPAEYWGMSYTDKLIF.

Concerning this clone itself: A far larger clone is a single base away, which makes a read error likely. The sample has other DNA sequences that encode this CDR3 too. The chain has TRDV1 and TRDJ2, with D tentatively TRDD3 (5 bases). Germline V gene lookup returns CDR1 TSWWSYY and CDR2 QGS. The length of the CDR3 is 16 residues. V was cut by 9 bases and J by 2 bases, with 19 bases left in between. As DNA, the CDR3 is TGTGCTCTCAAGACGGGCGGGCATACGTTGACAGCACAACTCTTCTTT. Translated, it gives CALKTGGHTLTAQLFF.

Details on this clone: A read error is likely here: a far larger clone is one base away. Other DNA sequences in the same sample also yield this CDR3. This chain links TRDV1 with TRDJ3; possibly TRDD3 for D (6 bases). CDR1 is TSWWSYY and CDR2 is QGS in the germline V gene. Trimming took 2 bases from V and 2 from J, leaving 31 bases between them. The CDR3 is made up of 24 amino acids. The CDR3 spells CALGESFPARVPGIGPWDTRQMFF. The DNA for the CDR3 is TGTGCTCTTGGGGAATCCTTTCCTGCGCGAGTACCGGGGATTGGCCCCTGGGACACCCGACAGATGTTTTTC.

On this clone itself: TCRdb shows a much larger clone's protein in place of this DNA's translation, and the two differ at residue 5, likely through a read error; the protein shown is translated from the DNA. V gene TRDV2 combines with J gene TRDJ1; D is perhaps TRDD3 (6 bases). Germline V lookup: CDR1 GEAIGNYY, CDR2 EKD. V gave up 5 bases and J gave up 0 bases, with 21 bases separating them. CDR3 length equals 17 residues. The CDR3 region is CACGSLGLSEDTDKLIF. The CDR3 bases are TGTGCCTGTGGATCACTGGGCCTGTCGGAGGACACCGATAAACTCATCTTT.

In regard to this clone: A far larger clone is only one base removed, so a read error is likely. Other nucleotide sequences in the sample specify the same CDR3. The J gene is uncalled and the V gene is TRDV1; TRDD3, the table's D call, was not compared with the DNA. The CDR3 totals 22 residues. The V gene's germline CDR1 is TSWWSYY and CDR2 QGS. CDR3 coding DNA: TGTGCTCTTGGGGAACCTCGGAGAAGAGACACGCGGACACCATTCCACAGCGATAAAGTCATCTTT. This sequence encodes CALGEPRRRDTRTPFHSDKVIF.